This entry lists 19 T cell receptor beta chains sequenced from one sample in a study of preoperative IRX-2 immunotherapy in early breast cancer. Libraries were prepared by immunoSEQ multiplex PCR; TCRdb keeps only in-frame clonotypes and omits some of them. The table lists about 24,000 clones, 85% to 90% of them singletons. Documented treatment: preoperative locoregional IRX-2 cytokine immunotherapy. The specimen was tumor tissue, collected after IRX-2 immunotherapy. The receptors derive from a human donor with breast cancer.

V is TRBV10-3 and J is TRBJ2-7, with 10 bases matching TRBD1. This CDR3 has 14 amino acids. V dropped 4 bases and J dropped 5; count of bases not matched to a gene: 5. Germline CDR1 is ENHRY and CDR2 is SYGVKD. The CDR3 protein is CAISGQGARNEQYV. DNA of the CDR3: TGTGCCATCAGTGGACAGGGGGCGCGAAACGAGCAGTACGTC.

The chain recombines TRBV7-9 with TRBJ2-7, with D perhaps given as TRBD1 or TRBD2 (5 bases each). CDR3 length equals 16 residues. Trimming removed 4 bases at V and 0 bases at J, with 16 bases between. From germline, CDR1 is SEHNR and CDR2 FQNEAQ (reference sequence). In DNA form, the CDR3 reads TGTGCCAGCAGCTATGGGACGTCGGGCAGCTCCTACGAGCAGTACTTC. Protein sequence: CASSYGTSGSSYEQYF.

The chain recombines TRBV6-4 with TRBJ1-2; TRBD1 is a possible D gene (5 bases). Germline-derived CDR1 and CDR2 are MRHNA and SNTAGT. This CDR3 comprises 16 residues. Trimming shortened V by 6 bases and J by 4 bases, and 21 bases separated the two germline ends. CDR3 residues: CASRGTGPRGSYGYTF. Here the CDR3 DNA reads TGTGCCAGCAGAGGGACGGGGCCAAGAGGCAGCTATGGCTACACCTTC.

The chain uses TRBV28 and TRBJ1-2, with D tentatively TRBD1 (5 bases). Deletions cut 2 bases from V and 2 bases from J, with 9 bases between. This CDR3 comprises 14 residues. Germline V gene sequence: CDR1 MDHEN, CDR2 SYDVKM. For the CDR3, the DNA is TGTGCCAGCAGTTTAGGTGCAGGGAACTATGGCTACACCTTC. This gives the protein CASSLGAGNYGYTF.

This clone was counted a single time. The J gene is TRBJ2-7, the V gene TRBV16; D not certain. Trimming stripped 1 base from V and 7 bases from J, with 11 bases between. There are 13 residues in the CDR3. Germline lookup yields CDR1 KGHSY and CDR2 FQNENV. The CDR3 DNA is TGTGCCAGCAGCCAATTGTGGGATGGAGAGCAGTACGTC. It yields the protein CASSQLWDGEQYV.

There are a few counts of this clone. This sequence joins TRBV19 and TRBJ1-3; D is possibly TRBD1 (6 bases). The CDR3 runs 13 residues. Germline V gene lookup returns CDR1 LNHDA and CDR2 SQIVND (reference sequence). Trimming cost V 5 bases and J 3 bases, with 8 bases left between them. In DNA, the CDR3 is TGTGCCAGTAGTTCAGGGGTTGGAAACACCATATATTTT. As protein: CASSSGVGNTIYF.

This clone was seen a single time. J is TRBJ1-1 and V is TRBV27; the D is unclear. V lost 4 bases and J 0 bases, leaving 6 bases between the germline ends. The CDR3 is made up of 13 amino acids. Germline V CDR1 and CDR2: MNHEY, SMNVEV (reference sequence). CDR3 residues: CASSYAVNTEAFF. Here the CDR3 DNA reads TGTGCCAGCAGTTACGCGGTGAACACTGAAGCTTTCTTT.

The chain recombines TRBV7-9 with TRBJ2-1; D not resolved. Deletions cut 4 bases from V and 0 bases from J, with 10 bases between. Germline V lookup: CDR1 SEHNR, CDR2 FQNEAQ (reference sequence). The CDR3 runs 15 residues. The CDR3 spells CASSYELSSYNEQFF. The CDR3 region has the DNA TGTGCCAGCAGCTACGAGCTTAGCTCCTACAATGAGCAGTTCTTC.

The J gene is TRBJ2-2, the V gene TRBV4-1; D is unresolved. Trimming took 0 bases from V and 7 from J, leaving 15 bases between them. The CDR3 covers 16 residues. Germline lookup yields CDR1 MGHRA and CDR2 YSYEKL. The CDR3 DNA is TGCGCCAGCAGCCAAGATCCCCAGGTTTCAGTCGGGGAGCTGTTTTTT. Its protein product is CASSQDPQVSVGELFF.

This chain uses TRBV19 with TRBJ1-5, with 7 positions matching TRBD1. Germline values: CDR1 LNHDA, CDR2 SQIVND (reference sequence). V gave up 0 bases and J gave up 7 bases; unmatched junction bases: 6. The length of the CDR3 is 15 residues. CDR3 loop: CASSIDLIGGQPQHF. DNA for the CDR3: TGTGCCAGTAGTATAGATCTCATAGGGGGCCAGCCCCAGCATTTT.

This chain links TRBV10-3 with TRBJ1-3; D gene unclear. Per germline, CDR1 ENHRY and CDR2 SYGVKD. The CDR3 runs to 15 residues. Trimming took off 8 bases at V and 0 bases at J, with 14 bases between the two ends. CDR3 in amino acids: CAIRYPTSSGNTIYF. The CDR3 DNA reads as TGTGCCATCCGCTACCCCACCAGCTCTGGAAACACCATATATTTT.

V gene TRBV11-2 combines with J gene TRBJ2-2; TRBD1 matches 11 bases. The germline V gene has CDR1 SGHAT and CDR2 FQNNGV. This CDR3 comprises 15 residues. The V segment lost 4 bases and the J segment 4 bases; nucleotides outside the gene matches: 2. The CDR3 here is CASSWTGGFTGELFF. CDR3 DNA: TGTGCCAGCAGCTGGACAGGGGGCTTCACCGGGGAGCTGTTTTTT.

This chain uses TRBV2 with TRBJ1-5, with 7 bases identical to TRBD1. This CDR3 region has 16 residues. The trim removed 7 bases at V and 4 bases at J, leaving 13 bases unmatched. Looked up from germline, CDR1 is SNHLY and CDR2 is FYNNEI. The CDR3 nucleotides are TGTGCCAGCAAGTCCGAGCCGGGACAGCTAAATCAGCCCCAGCATTTT. Its translation: CASKSEPGQLNQPQHF.

The chain is built from TRBV5-4 and TRBJ2-1, with 10 nucleotides matching TRBD2. Germline values: CDR1 SGHNT, CDR2 YYREEE (reference sequence). This CDR3 is built from 16 residues. The ends lost 3 bases at V and 7 bases at J; junction bases unmatched: 10. CDR3 bases: TGTGCCAGCAGCTGGGGCCTAGCGGGGGCAGTTAATGAGCAGTTCTTC. Residues: CASSWGLAGAVNEQFF.

This clone has a single count. The chain couples TRBV29-1 to TRBJ1-2, with TRBD1 identical over 10 bases. Trimming at V came to 6 bases and at J to 4 bases, leaving 14 bases not matched to a gene. The CDR3 has 16 amino acids. From germline, CDR1 is SQVTM and CDR2 ANQGSEA. In nucleotides, the CDR3 is TGCAGCGTCGGGGCTACCGGACAGGGGGGGACCTATGGCTACACCTTC. It codes for CSVGATGQGGTYGYTF.

The V call is TRBV6-6, the J call TRBJ1-2, with D maybe TRBD1 (5 bases). V dropped 8 bases and J dropped 5 bases, with 15 bases sitting between them. The CDR3 consists of 13 residues. Germline lookup yields CDR1 MNHNY and CDR2 SVGAGI (reference sequence). Here the CDR3 reads CASASPGDYGYTF. CDR3 coding DNA: TGTGCCAGCGCAAGTCCGGGGGATTATGGCTACACCTTC.

The chain recombines TRBV18 with TRBJ1-1, with D tentatively TRBD1 (6 bases). Trimming pared 3 bases from V and 2 bases from J, leaving 10 bases between. This CDR3 is 14 amino acids long. Germline-derived CDR1 and CDR2 are KGHSH and LQKENI. This CDR3 reads CASSPRTVNTEAFF. CDR3 DNA: TGTGCCAGCTCACCTCGGACAGTTAACACTGAAGCTTTCTTT.

The J gene is TRBJ2-1, the V gene TRBV27, with D perhaps matching TRBD2 (6 bases). The germline gives CDR1 MNHEY, CDR2 SMNVEV (reference sequence). Trimming took 4 bases from V and 8 from J, leaving 15 bases between them. The CDR3 runs to 14 residues. The CDR3 region has the DNA TGTGCCAGCAGTTCCTTCGTACTAGCCTATGAGCAGTTCTTC. This gives the protein CASSSFVLAYEQFF.

The chain has TRBV11-3 and TRBJ1-4, with a tentative D call TRBD1 (6 bases). Germline V lookup: CDR1 SGHNT, CDR2 YENEEA. The length of the CDR3 is 14 residues. With 5 bases removed from V and 7 bases from J, the gap between germline ends came to 14 bases. DNA of the CDR3: TGTGCCAGCAGCGGAGTGGGGGCAGGTGAAAAACTGTTTTTT. Encoded protein: CASSGVGAGEKLFF.